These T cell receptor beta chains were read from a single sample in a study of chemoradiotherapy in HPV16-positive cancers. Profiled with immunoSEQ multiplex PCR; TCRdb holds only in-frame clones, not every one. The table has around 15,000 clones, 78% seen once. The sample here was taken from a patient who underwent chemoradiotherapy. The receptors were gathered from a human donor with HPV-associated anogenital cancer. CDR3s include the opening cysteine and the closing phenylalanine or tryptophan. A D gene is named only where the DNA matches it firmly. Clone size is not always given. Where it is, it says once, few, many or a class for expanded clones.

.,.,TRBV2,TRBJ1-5,CASSGVYGNQPQHF,TGTGCCAGCAGTGGAGTATACGGCAATCAGCCCCAGCATTTT
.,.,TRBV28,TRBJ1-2,CASKLGGAGLDGYTF,TGTGCCAGCAAACTGGGGGGGGCAGGGTTGGATGGCTACACCTTC
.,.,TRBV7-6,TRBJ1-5,CASSPKWGGVRQPQHF,TGTGCCAGCAGCCCAAAATGGGGGGGCGTTCGGCAGCCCCAGCATTTT
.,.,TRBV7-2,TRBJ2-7,CASSLSPSYEQYF,TGTGCCAGCAGCTTATCGCCTTCCTACGAGCAGTACTTC
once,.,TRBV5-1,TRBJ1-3,CASSLQAHSGNTIYF,TGCGCCAGCAGCTTACAGGCCCACTCTGGAAACACCATATATTTT
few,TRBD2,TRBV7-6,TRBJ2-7,CASSLGRVPYEQYF,TGTGCCAGCAGCTTGGGGAGGGTTCCGTACGAGCAGTACTTC
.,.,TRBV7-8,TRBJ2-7,CASSLIPRGNEQYF,TGTGCCAGCAGCCTCATACCCCGGGGGAACGAGCAGTACTTC
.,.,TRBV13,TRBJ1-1,CASSLVSANTEAFF,TGTGCCAGCAGCTTAGTTTCAGCGAACACTGAAGCTTTCTTT
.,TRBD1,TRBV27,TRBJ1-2,CASGTGSTYGYTF,TGTGCCAGCGGGACAGGGAGTACCTATGGCTACACCTTC
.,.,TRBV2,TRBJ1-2,CASSGNVVYGYTF,TGTGCCAGCAGTGGTAACGTAGTCTATGGCTACACCTTC
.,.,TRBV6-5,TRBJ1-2,CASSKFPGSYTF,TGTGCCAGCAGCAAATTTCCCGGGAGCTACACCTTC
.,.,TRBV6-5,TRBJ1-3,CASSPMNGNTIYF,TGTGCCAGCAGTCCTATGAACGGAAACACCATATATTTT
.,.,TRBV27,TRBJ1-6,CASSPFGVGHSPLHF,TGTGCCAGCAGCCCTTTTGGGGTGGGGCATTCACCCCTCCACTTT
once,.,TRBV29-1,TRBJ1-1,CSVRGGTEAFF,TGCAGCGTCCGTGGGGGGACTGAAGCTTTCTTT
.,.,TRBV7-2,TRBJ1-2,CASSSYVSRYTF,TGTGCCAGCAGCTCCTATGTAAGCCGGTACACCTTC
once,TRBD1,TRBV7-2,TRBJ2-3,CASSVGTGGDTQYF,TGTGCCAGCAGCGTCGGAACAGGGGGAGATACGCAGTATTTT
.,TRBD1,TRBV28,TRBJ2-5,CASSLPTRTGAYQETQYF,TGTGCCAGCAGTTTACCCACACGGACAGGGGCGTATCAAGAGACCCAGTACTTC
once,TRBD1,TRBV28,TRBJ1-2,CASSLYGTGAHGYTF,TGTGCCAGCAGTTTATATGGGACAGGGGCGCATGGCTACACCTTC
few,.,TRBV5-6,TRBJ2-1,CASSLVSAAEQFF,TGTGCCAGCAGCTTGGTTAGCGCCGCTGAGCAGTTCTTC
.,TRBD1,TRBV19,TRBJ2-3,CASSSGQAPAAHTDTQYF,TGTGCCAGTAGTAGTGGACAGGCCCCAGCTGCCCACACAGATACGCAGTATTTT
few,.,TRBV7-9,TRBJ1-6,CASSWGYNSPLHF,TGTGCCAGCAGTTGGGGGTATAATTCACCCCTCCACTTT
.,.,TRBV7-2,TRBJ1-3,CASSTNKGTGNTIYF,TGTGCCAGCAGCACCAATAAGGGGACTGGAAACACCATATATTTT
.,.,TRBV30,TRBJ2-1,CAWSEAVSSYNEQFF,TGTGCCTGGAGTGAAGCGGTGAGCTCCTACAATGAGCAGTTCTTC
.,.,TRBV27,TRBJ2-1,CASSPILGEQFF,TGTGCCAGCAGTCCCATATTGGGTGAGCAGTTCTTC
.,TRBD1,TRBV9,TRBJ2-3,CASGPNTGGFTDTQYF,TGTGCCAGCGGCCCAAATACAGGGGGATTCACAGATACGCAGTATTTT
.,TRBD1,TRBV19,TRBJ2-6,CASRQGSGANVLTF,TGTGCCAGCAGACAGGGATCTGGGGCCAACGTCCTGACTTTC
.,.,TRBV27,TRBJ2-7,CASSVEGYEQYF,TGTGCCAGCAGTGTGGAGGGCTACGAGCAGTACTTC
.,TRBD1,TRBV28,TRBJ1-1,CASRPSDRVPNTEAFF,TGTGCCAGCAGACCCTCGGACAGGGTCCCGAACACTGAAGCTTTCTTT
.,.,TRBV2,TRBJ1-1,CASRPPSYTEAFF,TGTGCCAGCAGGCCGCCTAGTTACACTGAAGCTTTCTTT
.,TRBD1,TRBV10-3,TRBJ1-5,CAIKDRIDQPQHF,TGTGCCATCAAGGACAGGATAGATCAGCCCCAGCATTTT
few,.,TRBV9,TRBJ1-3,CASSVAPTGGSGNTIYF,TGTGCCAGCAGCGTAGCACCGACAGGTGGCTCTGGAAACACCATATATTTT
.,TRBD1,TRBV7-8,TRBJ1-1,CASSPRGTGAMNTEAFF,TGTGCCAGCAGCCCTAGGGGGACAGGGGCTATGAACACTGAAGCTTTCTTT
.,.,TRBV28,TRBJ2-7,CASSLVTGGTYEQYF,TGTGCCAGCAGTTTAGTAACAGGAGGTACCTACGAGCAGTACTTC
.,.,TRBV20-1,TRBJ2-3,CSAKNTDTQYF,TGCAGTGCTAAAAACACAGATACGCAGTATTTT
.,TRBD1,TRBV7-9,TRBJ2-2,CASNSDREFPGELFF,TGTGCCAGCAACTCAGACAGGGAGTTCCCCGGGGAGCTGTTTTTT
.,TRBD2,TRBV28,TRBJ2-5,CASSPALAGEGETQYF,TGTGCCAGCAGTCCGGCCCTAGCGGGGGAAGGGGAGACCCAGTACTTC
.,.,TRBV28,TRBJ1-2,CASGLGAGGGYTF,TGTGCCAGCGGTCTGGGGGCCGGGGGTGGCTACACCTTC
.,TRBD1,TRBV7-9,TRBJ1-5,CASSSDRDRGQPQHF,TGTGCCAGCAGCTCGGACAGGGATCGGGGTCAGCCCCAGCATTTT
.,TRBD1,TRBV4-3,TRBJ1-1,CASSINRGSFEAFF,TGCGCCAGCAGCATTAACAGGGGGAGTTTTGAAGCTTTCTTT
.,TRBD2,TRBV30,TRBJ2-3,CAWSFGRTSGRTDTQYF,TGTGCCTGGAGTTTCGGCCGGACTAGCGGAAGAACAGATACGCAGTATTTT
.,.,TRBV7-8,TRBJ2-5,CASRVTGTQETQYF,TGTGCCAGCAGGGTTACAGGAACCCAAGAGACCCAGTACTTC
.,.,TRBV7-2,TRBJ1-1,CASSYQAANTEAFF,TGTGCCAGCAGCTATCAGGCCGCGAACACTGAAGCTTTCTTT
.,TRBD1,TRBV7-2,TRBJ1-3,CASSLGQGARREGNTIYF,TGTGCCAGCAGCTTGGGACAGGGGGCGAGACGCGAGGGAAACACCATATATTTT
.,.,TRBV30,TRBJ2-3,CAWSVRLSTQYF,TGTGCCTGGAGTGTACGGCTTTCAACGCAGTATTTT